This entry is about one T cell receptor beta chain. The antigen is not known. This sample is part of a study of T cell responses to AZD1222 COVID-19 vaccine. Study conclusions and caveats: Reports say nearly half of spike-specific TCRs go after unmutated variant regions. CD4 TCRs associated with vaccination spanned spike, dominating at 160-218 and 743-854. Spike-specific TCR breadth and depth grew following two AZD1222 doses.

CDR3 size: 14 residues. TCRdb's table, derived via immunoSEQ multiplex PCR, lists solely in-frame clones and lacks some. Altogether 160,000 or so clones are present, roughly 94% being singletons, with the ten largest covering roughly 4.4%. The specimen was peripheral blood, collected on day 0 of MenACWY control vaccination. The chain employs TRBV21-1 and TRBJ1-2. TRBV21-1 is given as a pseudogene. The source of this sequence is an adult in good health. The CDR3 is CASSKAGGEDGYTF. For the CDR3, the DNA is TGTGCCAGCAGCAAAGCAGGGGGGGAGGATGGCTACACCTTC.